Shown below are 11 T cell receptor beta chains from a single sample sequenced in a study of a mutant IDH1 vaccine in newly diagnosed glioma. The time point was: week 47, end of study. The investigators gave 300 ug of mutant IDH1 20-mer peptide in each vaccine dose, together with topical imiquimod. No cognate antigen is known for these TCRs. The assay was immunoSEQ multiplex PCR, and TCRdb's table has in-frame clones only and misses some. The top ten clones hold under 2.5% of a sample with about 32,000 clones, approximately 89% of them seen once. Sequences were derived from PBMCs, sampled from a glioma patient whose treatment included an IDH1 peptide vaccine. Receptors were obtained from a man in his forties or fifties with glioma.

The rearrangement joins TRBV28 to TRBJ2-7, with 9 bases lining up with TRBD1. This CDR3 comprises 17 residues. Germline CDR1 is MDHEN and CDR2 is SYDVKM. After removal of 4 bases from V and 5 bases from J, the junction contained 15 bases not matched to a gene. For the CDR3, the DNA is TGTGCCAGCAGTTCCCTTCGACGGACAGGGGAATTACACGAGCAGTACGTC. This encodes CASSSLRRTGELHEQYV.

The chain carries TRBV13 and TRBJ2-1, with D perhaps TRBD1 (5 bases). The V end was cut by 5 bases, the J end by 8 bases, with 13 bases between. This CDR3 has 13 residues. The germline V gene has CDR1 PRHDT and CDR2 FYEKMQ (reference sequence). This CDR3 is CASSGNGADEQFF. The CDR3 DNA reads TGTGCCAGCAGCGGAAATGGGGCCGATGAGCAGTTCTTC.

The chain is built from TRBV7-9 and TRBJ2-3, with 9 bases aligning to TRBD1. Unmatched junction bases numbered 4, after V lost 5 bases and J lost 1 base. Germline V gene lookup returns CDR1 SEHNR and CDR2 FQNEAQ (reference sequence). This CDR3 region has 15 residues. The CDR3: CASSHRGLGTDTQYF. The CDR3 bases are TGTGCCAGCAGCCACAGGGGGCTCGGCACAGATACGCAGTATTTT.

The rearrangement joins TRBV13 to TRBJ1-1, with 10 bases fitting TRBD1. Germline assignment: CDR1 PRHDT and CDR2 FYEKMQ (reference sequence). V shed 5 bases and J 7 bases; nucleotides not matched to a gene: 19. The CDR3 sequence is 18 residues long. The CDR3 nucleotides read TGTGCCAGCAGCCCCCGACCCCCCCCGACAGGGGGCGAGAGTGAAGCTTTCTTT. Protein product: CASSPRPPPTGGESEAFF.

As DNA, the CDR3 is TGTGCCTGGAGTGAGTTAGATAATTCACCCCTCCACTTT. Its protein is CAWSELDNSPLHF. This chain uses TRBV30 with TRBJ1-6; D gene ambiguous. CDR3 length equals 13 residues. V was shortened by 1 base and J by 5 bases, with 6 bases between the two germline ends. The germline CDR1 and CDR2 sequences are GTSNPN and SVGIG (reference sequence).

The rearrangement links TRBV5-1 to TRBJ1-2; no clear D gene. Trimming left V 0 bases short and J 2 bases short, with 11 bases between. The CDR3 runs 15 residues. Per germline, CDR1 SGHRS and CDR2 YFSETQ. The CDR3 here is CASSLAGERNYGYTF. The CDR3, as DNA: TGCGCCAGCAGCTTGGCAGGAGAAAGGAACTATGGCTACACCTTC.

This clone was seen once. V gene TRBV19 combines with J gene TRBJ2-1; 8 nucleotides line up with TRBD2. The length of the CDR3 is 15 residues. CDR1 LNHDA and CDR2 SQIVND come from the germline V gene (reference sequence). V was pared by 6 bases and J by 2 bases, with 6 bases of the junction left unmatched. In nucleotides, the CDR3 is TGTGCCAGTAGCACTAGCGGCAGAACCTACAATGAGCAGTTCTTC. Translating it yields CASSTSGRTYNEQFF.

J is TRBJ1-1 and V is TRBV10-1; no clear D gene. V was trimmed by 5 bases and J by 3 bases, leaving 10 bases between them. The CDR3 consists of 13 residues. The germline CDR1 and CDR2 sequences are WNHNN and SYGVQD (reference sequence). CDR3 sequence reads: CASSFGIYTEAFF. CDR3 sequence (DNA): TGCGCCAGCAGTTTCGGGATTTACACTGAAGCTTTCTTT.

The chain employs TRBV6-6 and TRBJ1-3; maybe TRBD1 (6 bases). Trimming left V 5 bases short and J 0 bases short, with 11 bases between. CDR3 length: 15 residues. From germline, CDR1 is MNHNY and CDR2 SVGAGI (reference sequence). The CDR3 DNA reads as TGTGCCAGCAGTAAGGGACAAAACTCTGGAAACACCATATATTTT. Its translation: CASSKGQNSGNTIYF.

The CDR3 is CASSPRRYNSPLHF. The CDR3 coding sequence is TGTGCCAGCAGCCCGAGGCGTTATAATTCACCCCTCCACTTT. V and J are TRBV7-9 and TRBJ1-6, with D uncertain. CDR1 SEHNR and CDR2 FQNEAQ come from the germline V gene (reference sequence). This CDR3 is 14 amino acids long. V lost 5 bases to trimming and J lost 4 bases, with 9 bases between them. Looking up the rest from reference TRBV7-9 and TRBJ1-6 gives the full variable domain: DTGVSQNPRHKITKRGQNVTFRCDPISEHNRLYWYRQTLGQGPEFLTYFQNEAQLEKSRLLSDRFSAERPKGSFSTLEIQRTEQGDSAMYLCASSPRRYNSPLHFGNGTRLTVT.

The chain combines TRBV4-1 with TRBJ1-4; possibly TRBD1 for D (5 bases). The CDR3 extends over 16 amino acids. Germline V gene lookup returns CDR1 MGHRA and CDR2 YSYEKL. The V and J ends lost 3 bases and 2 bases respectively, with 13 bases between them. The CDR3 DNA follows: TGCGCCAGCAGCCACCCTAGGGAGGGGACTAATGAAAAACTGTTTTTT. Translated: CASSHPREGTNEKLFF.